The 27 T cell receptor beta chains in this list originate from one sample, sequenced in a study of post-analysis software for immune sequencing data. Study-wide results and caveats: Patients had higher frequencies than controls of about 5 TRBV segments, including TRBV5-6, TRBV5-1 and TRBV20-1.

The antigens of these receptors remain unknown. cDNA libraries of TCR beta carried unique molecular identifiers. TCRdb passed the PCR reads through MiXCR, listing each CDR3 protein once. The sample shows approximately 460,000 distinct CDR3 sequences, less than 45% of them seen only once. Sample: blood. Source of these receptors: a girl between 5 and 17 years old with multiple sclerosis.

This clonotype was detected a few times. The chain is built from TRBV20-1 and TRBJ2-3; tentative D call: TRBD2 (5 bases). CDR3 length equals 14 residues. Deletions cut 3 bases from V and 4 bases from J, with 14 bases between. Germline CDR1 and CDR2: DFQATT and SNEGSKA (reference sequence). CDR3 region: CSASSSSSPDTQYF. The DNA of the CDR3 is TGCAGTGCTAGTTCCTCCTCTAGCCCAGATACGCAGTATTTT.

A single count supports this clonotype. This rearrangement joins TRBV6-5 to TRBJ2-2; D not resolved. This CDR3 is built from 16 residues. Per germline, CDR1 MNHEY and CDR2 SVGAGI. Trimming took 0 bases from V and 4 from J, leaving 12 bases between them. DNA of the CDR3: TGTGCCAGCAGTTACTCTGGGTCATCCTCCACCGGGGAGCTGTTTTTT. Translating gives CASSYSGSSSTGELFF.

CDR3 in DNA: TGTGCCAGCAGCTTAGCTAGTTTACAGGGTGACTATGGCTACACCTTC. It specifies CASSLASLQGDYGYTF. The rearrangement uses TRBV7-2 and TRBJ1-2, with a weak D call TRBD1 (6 bases). There are 16 residues in the CDR3. The germline V gene encodes CDR1 SGHTA and CDR2 FQGNSA. V shed 0 bases and J shed 3 bases, with 14 bases lying between them.

This clonotype has a handful of counts. The chain uses TRBV29-1 and TRBJ2-3; no clear D gene. The ends were cut back, 4 bases at V and 2 bases at J, with 10 bases in the middle. The germline V gene has CDR1 SQVTM and CDR2 ANQGSEA. The CDR3 is made up of 13 amino acids. CDR3 region: CSVGSRYTDTQYF. The CDR3 nucleotides read TGCAGCGTTGGGTCCAGATACACAGATACGCAGTATTTT.

This clonotype was seen ten or more times. The junction does not match germline at one end; this may be a read error. V and J are TRBV4-1 and TRBJ1-2, with 7 nucleotides matching TRBD1. The germline CDR1 and CDR2 sequences are MGHRA and YSYEKL. The CDR3 is 13 residues long. CDR3 coding DNA: TGTGCCAGCAGCCAGGACAGGAACTATGGCTACACCTTC. Translating gives CASSQDRNYGYTF.

This clonotype was picked up a small number of times. V usage is TRBV28 and J usage is TRBJ2-7; 8 bases line up with TRBD1. Germline-derived CDR1 and CDR2 are MDHEN and SYDVKM. V gave up 3 bases and J gave up 6 bases; unmatched junction bases: 7. The CDR3 is 14 residues long. DNA for the CDR3: TGTGCCAGCAGTTTCCGGACAGGGCAGGGCGAGCAGTACTTC. This codes for CASSFRTGQGEQYF.

The rearrangement links TRBV4-2 to TRBJ2-1; 10 nucleotides agree with TRBD2. CDR1 and CDR2 (germline): LGHNA, YNFKEQ. V lost 0 bases to trimming and J lost 7 bases; unmatched junction nucleotides: 3. This CDR3 is 15 amino acids long. The CDR3 nucleotides are TGTGCCAGCAGCCAAGACAGCGGGAGGGTGAATGAGCAGTTCTTC. It specifies CASSQDSGRVNEQFF.

This clonotype showed up just a few times. This chain connects TRBV7-3 to TRBJ2-7, with D hard to call. The CDR3 has 14 residues. V gave up 6 bases and J gave up 2 bases, with 14 bases separating them. Germline V CDR1 and CDR2: SGHTA, FQGTGA. CDR3 sequence (DNA): TGTGCCAGCAGTTCAACTATATACCCCTACGAGCAGTACTTC. Residues: CASSSTIYPYEQYF.

This clonotype came up a few times. The chain has TRBV29-1 and TRBJ2-1, with 7 bases identical to TRBD2. The trim removed 3 bases at V and 4 bases at J, leaving 6 bases unmatched. This CDR3 is built from 14 residues. CDR1 and CDR2 from the germline V gene are SQVTM and ANQGSEA. CDR3 DNA: TGCAGCGTTGATTCTCCACTAGCGTACAATGAGCAGTTCTTC. This encodes CSVDSPLAYNEQFF.

The chain is built from TRBV12-3 or TRBV12-4 and TRBJ2-2; the match to TRBD1 covers 11 bases. The CDR3 covers 16 residues. The trim removed 3 bases at V and 0 bases at J, leaving 0 bases unmatched. The DNA of the CDR3 is TGTGCCAGCAGTTTGGGACAGGGGGCGAACACCGGGGAGCTGTTTTTT. Translation gives CASSLGQGANTGELFF.

This clonotype was found a few times. The chain joins TRBV15 to TRBJ2-7; 9 bases match TRBD1. The CDR3 contains 14 residues. Germline CDR1 reads LNHNV; CDR2 reads YYDKDF (reference sequence). Trimming at V came to 5 bases and at J to 4 bases, leaving 6 bases not matched to a gene. CDR3 protein: CATSPDRGLYEQYF. CDR3 in DNA: TGTGCCACCAGCCCGGACAGGGGTTTATACGAGCAGTACTTC. The full variable domain, rest sourced from reference TRBV15 and TRBJ2-7, is DAMVIQNPRYQVTQFGKPVTLSCSQTLNHNVMYWYQQKSSQAPKLLFHYYDKDFNNEADTPDNFQSRRPNTSFCFLDIRSPGLGDTAMYLCATSPDRGLYEQYFGPGTRLTVT.

This clonotype showed up just a few times. The gene calls are TRBV11-2 and TRBJ1-4; 10 bases fit TRBD1. The germline gives CDR1 SGHAT, CDR2 FQNNGV. V lost 3 bases, J lost 8 bases, and 6 bases stayed unmatched. This CDR3 contains 15 residues. DNA of the CDR3: TGTGCCAGCAGCTTTTTTGGACAGGGGGGAGAAAAACTGTTTTTT. Amino acids: CASSFFGQGGEKLFF.

The chain links TRBV12-3 or TRBV12-4 to TRBJ1-1; TRBD1 aligns across 7 bases. V shed 3 bases, J shed 0 bases, and the junction held 7 bases outside the gene matches. The CDR3 is 16 residues long. CDR3 bases: TGTGCCAGCAGTTTTATTCCGGGACAGATGAACACTGAAGCTTTCTTT. Amino acids: CASSFIPGQMNTEAFF.

J is TRBJ1-2 and V is TRBV5-5; possibly TRBD1 for D (5 bases). CDR1 SGHKS and CDR2 YYEKEE come from the germline V gene (reference sequence). Trimming pared 0 bases from V and 1 base from J, leaving 10 bases between. The CDR3 is 15 amino acids. The CDR3, as DNA: TGTGCCAGCAGCTTGGACCGGGGCTTTAACTATGGCTACACCTTC. Amino acid sequence: CASSLDRGFNYGYTF. Drawing the rest from reference TRBV5-5 and TRBJ1-2, the complete variable domain is DAGVTQSPTHLIKTRGQQVTLRCSPISGHKSVSWYQQVLGQGPQFIFQYYEKEERGRGNFPDRFSARQFPNYSSELNVNALLLGDSALYLCASSLDRGFNYGYTFGSGTRLTVV.

This sequence joins TRBV29-1 and TRBJ2-6; D might be TRBD2 (5 bases). The length of the CDR3 is 14 residues. CDR1 is SQVTM, CDR2 ANQGSEA, per germline. The V gene lost 3 bases and the J gene lost 3 bases, with 9 bases spanning the gap. As DNA, the CDR3 is TGCAGCGTTGACGGAGGTGGTGGGGCCAACGTCCTGACTTTC. Translating gives CSVDGGGGANVLTF.

V usage is TRBV29-1 and J usage is TRBJ1-1, with D uncertain. Germline V lookup: CDR1 SQVTM, CDR2 ANQGSEA. The V end lost 3 bases, the J end lost 6 bases, and 5 bases lay between the germline ends. The CDR3 has 10 residues. CDR3 loop: CSVDEAEAFF. As DNA, the CDR3 is TGCAGCGTTGACGAGGCTGAAGCTTTCTTT.

V and J are TRBV20-1 and TRBJ2-3, with TRBD1 as a possible D gene (6 bases). Trimming removed 3 bases from V and 2 bases from J, with 15 bases in between. The CDR3 covers 15 residues. Looked up from germline, CDR1 is DFQATT and CDR2 is SNEGSKA (reference sequence). Written as DNA, the CDR3 is TGCAGTGCTAGGTACCCTGGGGGCATCACAGATACGCAGTATTTT. This codes for CSARYPGGITDTQYF.

There are many counts of this clonotype. The rearrangement joins TRBV5-1 to TRBJ2-7; the D is unclear. V was cut by 0 bases and J by 1 base, with 5 bases left in between. The CDR3 runs 13 residues. Germline CDR1 is SGHRS and CDR2 is YFSETQ. The CDR3 reads CASSLDTSYEQYF. CDR3 nucleotides: TGCGCCAGCAGCTTGGACACTTCCTACGAGCAGTACTTC.

The rearrangement links TRBV5-1 to TRBJ1-2; D is unclear. The CDR3 runs 15 residues. Germline V CDR1 and CDR2: SGHRS, YFSETQ. V dropped 6 bases and J dropped 5 bases, with 20 bases sitting between them. The CDR3 region has the DNA TGCGCCAGCAAGTACTTGGTGACGGAGAGTTATGGCTACACCTTC. As protein: CASKYLVTESYGYTF.

V gene TRBV29-1 combines with J gene TRBJ2-5, with 12 bases that match TRBD2. CDR3 length equals 14 residues. The junction had 4 bases not matched to a gene; V was cut back by 3 bases and J by 5 bases. Germline V lookup: CDR1 SQVTM, CDR2 ANQGSEA. The CDR3 coding sequence is TGCAGCGTTGACCTAGCGGGAGGGCGGGAGACCCAGTACTTC. It yields the protein CSVDLAGGRETQYF.

V gene TRBV20-1 combines with J gene TRBJ1-2; D perhaps matches TRBD1 (5 bases). CDR3 length: 16 residues. The germline V gene has CDR1 DFQATT and CDR2 SNEGSKA (reference sequence). V gave up 6 bases and J gave up 1 base, with 21 bases separating them. CDR3 protein: CSARAARDGLNYGYTF. The CDR3 coding sequence is TGCAGTGCCCGAGCCGCCCGGGACGGACTTAACTATGGCTACACCTTC.

There are a few counts of this clonotype. V usage is TRBV20-1 and J usage is TRBJ2-5, with 9 positions matching TRBD1. This CDR3 has 16 amino acids. J was trimmed by 3 bases and V by 5 bases; bases with no gene match: 13. Germline CDR1 is DFQATT and CDR2 is SNEGSKA (reference sequence). CDR3 coding DNA: TGCAGTGCTTTCCTCCCGGGACAGGGTACTAAAGAGACCCAGTACTTC. Translated, it gives CSAFLPGQGTKETQYF.

The chain recombines TRBV24-1 with TRBJ2-3, with D possibly TRBD1 on 6 matching bases. The ends were cut back, 2 bases at V and 7 bases at J, with 15 bases in the middle. Germline V gene data show CDR1 as KGHDR and CDR2 as SFDVKD. CDR3 size: 15 residues. The CDR3 sequence: CATSDWGKDRNTQYF. In DNA form, the CDR3 reads TGTGCCACCAGTGATTGGGGGAAAGACAGGAATACGCAGTATTTT.

The table lists this clonotype with a few counts. The chain combines TRBV6-5 with TRBJ1-2; no clear D. The V end lost 8 bases, the J end lost 11 bases, and 27 bases lay between the germline ends. Germline V gene sequence: CDR1 MNHEY, CDR2 SVGAGI. There are 15 residues in the CDR3. The CDR3 bases are TGTGCCAGCTCACCCGGTGGGGTCAGACTGGCCGGGTACACCTTC. Translated, it gives CASSPGGVRLAGYTF.

V is TRBV19 and J is TRBJ2-1; 12 bases fit TRBD2. Germline V CDR1 and CDR2: LNHDA, SQIVND (reference sequence). Trimming at V came to 4 bases and at J to 5 bases, leaving 6 bases not matched to a gene. This CDR3 has 16 residues. In nucleotides, the CDR3 is TGTGCCAGTAGTACAGGACTAGCGGGGACCGACAATGAGCAGTTCTTC. Translation: CASSTGLAGTDNEQFF.

The rearrangement links TRBV11-2 to TRBJ2-4; D may be TRBD1 or TRBD2 (5 bases each). This CDR3 has 12 amino acids. The germline V gene has CDR1 SGHAT and CDR2 FQNNGV. The germline V and J ends were trimmed by 1 base and 12 bases, with 10 bases remaining between them. The CDR3 nucleotides are TGTGCCAGCAGCTTAGTAGGGACGCATCAGTACTTC. This gives the protein CASSLVGTHQYF.

This clonotype was counted only a few times. The CDR3 reads CASSLGLAGNTIYF. As DNA, the CDR3 is TGTGCCAGCAGCCTGGGATTAGCTGGAAACACCATATATTTT. The chain carries TRBV14 and TRBJ1-3; D uncertain. V was shortened by 4 bases and J by 2 bases, with 9 bases between the two germline ends. Germline V lookup: CDR1 SGHDN, CDR2 FVKESK. The CDR3 runs to 14 residues.